A single sample is the source of the 7 T cell receptor beta chains below, sequenced in a study of T cell responses to AZD1222 COVID-19 vaccine. Data came from immunoSEQ multiplex PCR; TCRdb stores just in-frame clones and leaves some out. This sample yields over 75,000 clones, of which approximately 90% are seen a single time; 2.5% belongs to the top ten. The sequenced sample was peripheral blood, obtained 28 days after the second AZD1222 dose. The source of these receptors is an adult who received the AZD1222 COVID-19 vaccine.

This chain joins TRBV7-9 and TRBJ1-1; a weak D match, TRBD1 (6 bases). This CDR3 is built from 19 residues. Trimming removed 2 bases from V and 4 bases from J, with 26 bases in between. Germline CDR1 is SEHNR and CDR2 is FQNEAQ (reference sequence). The CDR3 bases are TGTGCCAGCAGCTTAATCCCGACAGGAGGTACTAAATGGGGCACTGAAGCTTTCTTT. Protein: CASSLIPTGGTKWGTEAFF. Full variable domain (remainder filled in from reference TRBV7-9 and TRBJ1-1): DTGVSQNPRHKITKRGQNVTFRCDPISEHNRLYWYRQTLGQGPEFLTYFQNEAQLEKSRLLSDRFSAERPKGSFSTLEIQRTEQGDSAMYLCASSLIPTGGTKWGTEAFFGQGTRLTVV.

This clone was observed a single time. V usage is TRBV2 and J usage is TRBJ2-2; D possibly corresponds to TRBD2 (6 bases). There are 16 residues in the CDR3. Germline CDR1 reads SNHLY; CDR2 reads FYNNEI. Deletions cut 2 bases from V and 4 bases from J, with 14 bases between. CDR3 DNA: TGTGCCAGCAGTGAAATTACGGGGGAGGTCACCGGGGAGCTGTTTTTT. Translation gives CASSEITGEVTGELFF. The full variable domain, rest sourced from reference TRBV2 and TRBJ2-2, is EPEVTQTPSHQVTQMGQEVILRCVPISNHLYFYWYRQILGQKVEFLVSFYNNEISEKSEIFDDQFSVERPDGSNFTLKIRSTKLEDSAMYFCASSEITGEVTGELFFGEGSRLTVL.

This sequence joins TRBV19 and TRBJ2-7, with TRBD2 matching 15 bases. Trimming cost V 5 bases and J 4 bases; bases outside gene matches: 12. The CDR3 totals 18 residues. Germline assignment: CDR1 LNHDA and CDR2 SQIVND (reference sequence). In DNA, the CDR3 is TGTGCCAGTAGTGGAAGAACCGGGACTAGCGGGAGGAAGTACGAGCAGTACTTC. Its translation is CASSGRTGTSGRKYEQYF.

This clone was counted only a few times. The chain uses TRBV5-1 and TRBJ1-4; maybe TRBD1 (5 bases). The CDR3 contains 15 residues. V was trimmed by 5 bases and J by 4 bases, leaving 15 bases between them. Germline lookup yields CDR1 SGHRS and CDR2 YFSETQ. The CDR3 loop reads CASRTGTGGNEKLFF. Here the CDR3 DNA reads TGCGCCAGCAGGACTGGGACCGGGGGTAATGAAAAACTGTTTTTT.

V gene TRBV7-2 combines with J gene TRBJ1-5, with D perhaps matching TRBD1 (5 bases). V was cut by 6 bases and J by 0 bases, with 18 bases left in between. The CDR3 sequence is 17 residues long. Germline V CDR1 and CDR2: SGHTA, FQGNSA. CDR3 nucleotides: TGTGCCAGCAGTTTGGGGGTCAGTTCTTATAGCAATCAGCCCCAGCATTTT. This translates into CASSLGVSSYSNQPQHF. The full variable domain, with the rest looked up from reference TRBV7-2 and TRBJ1-5, is GAGVSQSPSNKVTEKGKDVELRCDPISGHTALYWYRQSLGQGLEFLIYFQGNSAPDKSGLPSDRFSAERTGGSVSTLTIQRTQQEDSAVYLCASSLGVSSYSNQPQHFGDGTRLSIL.

CDR3 bases: TGCGCCAGCAGCCAAGATCGGACAGGGGTTCGCGGCTACACCTTC. Translating it yields CASSQDRTGVRGYTF. This sequence joins TRBV4-3 and TRBJ1-2, with 9 bases lining up with TRBD1. V was clipped by 0 bases and J by 8 bases; unmatched bases: 7. CDR3 length equals 15 residues. CDR1 is LGHNA, CDR2 YSLEER, per germline.

This chain links TRBV6-5 with TRBJ2-5; 14 bases map to TRBD2. Germline V gives CDR1 MNHEY, CDR2 SVGAGI. With 4 bases clipped from V and 4 bases from J, the junction kept 2 bases outside the gene matches. This CDR3 is 15 amino acids long. The CDR3 loop is CASSSGTSGRETQYF. The CDR3 region has the DNA TGTGCCAGCAGTTCCGGGACTAGCGGGAGAGAGACCCAGTACTTC.